This T cell receptor (beta chain) came from a study of T cells in Graves' hyperthyroidism and ophthalmopathy. In its sample, this clonotype was seen many times. Its antigen is currently unknown. CDR1 MDHEN and CDR2 SYDVKM come from the germline V gene. The CDR3 is 16 amino acids. The ends were cut back, 6 bases at V and 3 bases at J, with 17 bases in the middle. The study left out patients who had uncontrolled infection, other autoimmune disease, pregnancy or lactation. Sample collection date corresponds to first hyperthyroidism diagnosis, prior to any ophthalmopathy symptoms. Researchers took RNA transcripts and amplified the TCR beta CDR3 regions from them. With the HTBI primer set, the TCR CDR3 went through a first round of RT-PCR. TCRdb passed the multiplex PCR reads through MiXCR, listing each CDR3 protein once. The table records almost 600,000 distinct CDR3 sequences, about 15% of them present only once.

Study observations and caveats: The model's output predicted ophthalmopathy at a median of 6.5 months prior to onset. Stable hyperthyroidism was separated from ophthalmopathy by a model based on 13 V-J features.

Sequenced input: blood. V gene TRBV28 combines with J gene TRBJ1-4; the D gene is possibly TRBD1 (5 bases). The sequence derives from a woman in her 30s with Graves' hyperthyroidism that later progressed to Graves' ophthalmopathy. DNA for the CDR3: TGTGCCAGCAGCCACGGCGGGGTGGGGGCTAATGAAAAACTGTTTTTT. Translated, it gives CASSHGGVGANEKLFF. Combining the CDR3 with reference TRBV28 and TRBJ1-4 gives the whole variable domain DVKVTQSSRYLVKRTGEKVFLECVQDMDHENMFWYRQDPGLGLRLIYFSYDVKMKEKGDIPEGYSVSREKKERFSLILESASTNQTSMYLCASSHGGVGANEKLFFGSGTQLSVL.